Below are 11 T cell receptor beta chains sequenced from a single sample in a study of neurological immune-mediated disorders. TCRdb re-called the 5' RACE reads through MiXCR, storing one row per CDR3 protein. The sample has around 68,000 distinct CDR3 sequences, over 4% seen once. The sequenced material came from PBMCs. Every receptor here comes from a man between 45 and 60 years old with multiple sclerosis.

The table lists this clonotype with many counts. The chain combines TRBV20-1 with TRBJ1-5; D is undetermined. The CDR3 runs 17 residues. V shed 1 base and J shed 0 bases, with 16 bases lying between them. CDR1 and CDR2 from the germline V gene are DFQATT and SNEGSKA (reference sequence). In nucleotides, the CDR3 is TGCAGTGCTAGAGCTCTCGGGGTTTTCGGTAGCAATCAGCCCCAGCATTTT. It translates to CSARALGVFGSNQPQHF.

This clonotype was picked up many times. The chain links TRBV18 to TRBJ2-6; 10 bases map to TRBD1. CDR1 is KGHSH and CDR2 is LQKENI in the germline V gene. The CDR3 contains 17 residues. The ends lost 6 bases at V and 4 bases at J; junction bases unmatched: 9. CDR3 sequence (DNA): TGTGCCAGCTCCTGGACAGGGGGTAACTCCGGGGCCAACGTCCTGACTTTC. Translation gives CASSWTGGNSGANVLTF.

This clonotype was seen at least ten times. This chain joins TRBV2 and TRBJ1-2; 8 bases align to TRBD1. Germline trimming cut 4 bases from V and 3 bases from J; bases unmatched to any gene: 4. The CDR3 sequence is 14 residues long. The germline CDR1 and CDR2 sequences are SNHLY and FYNNEI. Here the CDR3 reads CASSGQGWDYGYTF. As DNA, the CDR3 is TGTGCCAGCAGTGGACAGGGGTGGGACTATGGCTACACCTTC.

The table lists this clonotype with many counts. J is TRBJ2-5 and V is TRBV2; 9 nucleotides match TRBD1. The CDR3 is made up of 14 amino acids. Trimming took 6 bases from V and 2 from J; bases not matched to a gene: 4. Germline V lookup: CDR1 SNHLY, CDR2 FYNNEI. Here the CDR3 reads CASRGDRAQETQYF. Written as DNA, the CDR3 is TGTGCCAGCAGAGGGGACAGGGCACAAGAGACCCAGTACTTC.

The V gene is TRBV29-1, the J gene TRBJ1-1; possible D gene TRBD1, 6 bases. Trimming removed 4 bases from V and 2 bases from J, with 11 bases in between. CDR3 size: 13 residues. The germline V gene has CDR1 SQVTM and CDR2 ANQGSEA. CDR3 coding DNA: TGCAGCGTTGTATGGGGGGCCAACACTGAAGCTTTCTTT. Translation gives CSVVWGANTEAFF. Full variable domain (missing parts from reference TRBV29-1 and TRBJ1-1): SAVISQKPSRDICQRGTSLTIQCQVDSQVTMMFWYRQQPGQSLTLIATANQGSEATYESGFVIDKFPISRPNLTFSTLTVSNMSPEDSSIYLCSVVWGANTEAFFGQGTRLTVV.

This clonotype occurred many times. The gene calls are TRBV5-1 and TRBJ1-2; the match to TRBD1 covers 11 bases. J was trimmed by 7 bases and V by 5 bases; bases with no gene match: 4. The germline gives CDR1 SGHRS, CDR2 YFSETQ. This CDR3 region has 13 residues. The CDR3 DNA reads as TGCGCCAGCAGGCCGGGGACAGGGGGTGGCTACACCTTC. Its translation: CASRPGTGGGYTF.

This clonotype was detected a few times. At one boundary the junction diverges from the germline segment, which might be a read error. The chain uses TRBV27 and TRBJ1-5; no definite D call. Germline CDR1 reads MNHEY; CDR2 reads SMNVEV (reference sequence). The CDR3 runs 13 residues. The CDR3 region is CASSLAGDQPQNF. The CDR3 bases are TGTGCCAGCAGTTTAGCAGGTGATCAGCCCCAGAATTTT.

Many counts were recorded for this clonotype. V gene TRBV7-9 combines with J gene TRBJ2-1; D not certain. CDR1 is SEHNR, CDR2 FQNEAQ, per germline (reference sequence). V was clipped by 1 base and J by 5 bases, with 9 bases between them. CDR3 length: 14 amino acids. CDR3 coding DNA: TGTGCCAGCAGCTTAGTATCAGTGAACAATGAGCAGTTCTTC. The encoded protein is CASSLVSVNNEQFF.

This clonotype occurred many times. CDR3 DNA: TGCGCCAGCAGCGGGTCCTCTTTTAACTATGGCTACACCTTC. Protein: CASSGSSFNYGYTF. The chain uses TRBV5-1 and TRBJ1-2; no firm D call. This CDR3 is built from 14 residues. The germline gives CDR1 SGHRS, CDR2 YFSETQ. V gave up 4 bases and J gave up 1 base, with 11 bases separating them.

This clonotype has a handful of counts. A single base separates this from a much larger clone, so it may be a read error. The chain links TRBV15 to TRBJ1-1; tentative D call: TRBD1 (5 bases). The CDR3 has 13 amino acids. The germline V gene encodes CDR1 LNHNV and CDR2 YYDKDF (reference sequence). V was shortened by 2 bases and J by 5 bases, with 9 bases between the two germline ends. DNA for the CDR3: TGTGCCACCAGCAGAAAAGGGGTAACTGAAGCTTTCTTT. It is translated as CATSRKGVTEAFF.

This clonotype was detected many times. The CDR3 DNA reads TGTGCCAGCAGCTTTGCGGGGGCTGGTTCAGATACGCAGTATTTT. Translation: CASSFAGAGSDTQYF. The chain joins TRBV5-5 to TRBJ2-3; perhaps TRBD2 as D (7 bases). Trimming cost V 2 bases and J 4 bases, with 14 bases left between them. This CDR3 has 15 residues. Germline CDR1 SGHKS, CDR2 YYEKEE (reference sequence).